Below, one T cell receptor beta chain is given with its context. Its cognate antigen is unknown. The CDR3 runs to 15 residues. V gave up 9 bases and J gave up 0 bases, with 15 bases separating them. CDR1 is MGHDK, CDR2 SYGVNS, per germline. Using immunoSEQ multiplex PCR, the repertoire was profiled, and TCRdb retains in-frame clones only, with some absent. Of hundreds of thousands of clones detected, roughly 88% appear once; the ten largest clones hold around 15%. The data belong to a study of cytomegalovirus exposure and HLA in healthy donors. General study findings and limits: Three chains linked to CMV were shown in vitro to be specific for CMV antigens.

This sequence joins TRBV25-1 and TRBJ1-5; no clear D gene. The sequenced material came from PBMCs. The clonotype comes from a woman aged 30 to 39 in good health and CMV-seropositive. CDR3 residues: CARVRTIHSNQPQHF. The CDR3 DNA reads TGTGCCAGGGTTCGGACGATCCATAGCAATCAGCCCCAGCATTTT. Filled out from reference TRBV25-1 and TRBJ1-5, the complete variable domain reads EADIYQTPRYLVIGTGKKITLECSQTMGHDKMYWYQQDPGMELHLIHYSYGVNSTEKGDLSSESTVSRIRTEHFPLTLESARPSHTSQYLCARVRTIHSNQPQHFGDGTRLSIL.